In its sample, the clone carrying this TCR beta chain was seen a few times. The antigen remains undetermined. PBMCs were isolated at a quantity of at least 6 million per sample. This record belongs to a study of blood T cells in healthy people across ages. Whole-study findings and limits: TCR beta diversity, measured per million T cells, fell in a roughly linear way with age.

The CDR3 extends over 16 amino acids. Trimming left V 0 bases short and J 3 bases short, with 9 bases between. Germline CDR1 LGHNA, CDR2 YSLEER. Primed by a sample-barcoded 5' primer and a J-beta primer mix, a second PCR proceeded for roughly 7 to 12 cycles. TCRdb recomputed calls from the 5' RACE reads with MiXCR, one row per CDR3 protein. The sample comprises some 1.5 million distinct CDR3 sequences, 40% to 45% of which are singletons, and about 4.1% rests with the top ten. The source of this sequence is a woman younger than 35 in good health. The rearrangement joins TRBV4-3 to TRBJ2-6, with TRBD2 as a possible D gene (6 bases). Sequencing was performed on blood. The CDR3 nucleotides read TGCGCCAGCAGCCAAGAAGGAGGGCTTGGGGCCAACGTCCTGACTTTC. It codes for CASSQEGGLGANVLTF.